Listed below are T cell receptor beta chains from one sample, sequenced in a study of T cell responses to AZD1222 COVID-19 vaccine. TCRdb keeps only in-frame clones here, not all; method: immunoSEQ multiplex PCR. The data contain approximately 73,000 clones, nearly 85% of them singletons. The material was peripheral blood, obtained on day 0 of AZD1222 vaccination. The source of these receptors is an adult in good health. CDR3s include the opening cysteine and the closing phenylalanine or tryptophan. D genes are given only for firm matches. For some rows the clone size is stated as once, few or many, or as a class when expanded; others skip it.

abundance: NA
d_gene: TRBD2
v_gene: TRBV11-3
j_gene: TRBJ2-7
CDR3aa: CASSCQDMGGSARNYEQYF
CDR3nt: TGTGCCAGCAGCTGCCAAGACATGGGCGGGAGCGCCCGTAACTACGAGCAGTACTTC

abundance: NA
d_gene: TRBD1
v_gene: TRBV9
j_gene: TRBJ2-5
CDR3aa: CASSQGAGMGETQYF
CDR3nt: TGTGCCAGCAGCCAGGGGGCAGGGATGGGAGAGACCCAGTACTTC

abundance: NA
d_gene: NA
v_gene: TRBV7-2
j_gene: TRBJ2-5
CDR3aa: CASSSAGVSQETQYF
CDR3nt: TGTGCCAGCAGCTCCGCCGGTGTCAGCCAAGAGACCCAGTACTTC

abundance: few
d_gene: NA
v_gene: TRBV7-9
j_gene: TRBJ2-2
CDR3aa: CASSSPFAWELFF
CDR3nt: TGTGCCAGCAGCTCCCCCTTCGCTTGGGAGCTGTTTTTT

abundance: few
d_gene: TRBD2
v_gene: TRBV5-1
j_gene: TRBJ2-1
CDR3aa: CASSEFGGLAGSGQFF
CDR3nt: TGCGCCAGCAGCGAGTTTGGGGGACTAGCAGGTTCGGGGCAGTTCTTC

abundance: NA
d_gene: NA
v_gene: TRBV19
j_gene: TRBJ1-5
CDR3aa: CASSIFNQPQHF
CDR3nt: TGTGCCAGTAGTATCTTCAATCAGCCCCAGCATTTT

abundance: few
d_gene: TRBD1
v_gene: TRBV7-2
j_gene: TRBJ2-3
CDR3aa: CASRKRDRVTDTQYF
CDR3nt: TGTGCCAGCAGGAAACGGGACAGGGTGACAGATACGCAGTATTTT

abundance: once
d_gene: TRBD1
v_gene: TRBV29-1
j_gene: TRBJ2-2
CDR3aa: CSVEDLQGAPGELFF
CDR3nt: TGCAGCGTTGAAGACCTACAGGGGGCTCCCGGGGAGCTGTTTTTT

abundance: NA
d_gene: NA
v_gene: TRBV7-3
j_gene: TRBJ2-1
CDR3aa: CASSLGADTYNEQFF
CDR3nt: TGTGCCAGCAGCTTGGGCGCAGATACCTACAATGAGCAGTTCTTC

abundance: NA
d_gene: NA
v_gene: TRBV12-3/TRBV12-4
j_gene: TRBJ1-6
CDR3aa: CASSPGTPPPLHF
CDR3nt: TGTGCCAGCAGCCCCGGGACTCCTCCACCCCTCCACTTT

abundance: NA
d_gene: TRBD1
v_gene: TRBV7-2
j_gene: TRBJ1-2
CDR3aa: CASSGTQGAYGYTF
CDR3nt: TGTGCCAGCAGCGGAACACAGGGGGCCTATGGCTACACCTTC

abundance: NA
d_gene: TRBD1
v_gene: TRBV5-1
j_gene: TRBJ1-6
CDR3aa: CASSLGGQGGNSPLHF
CDR3nt: TGCGCCAGCAGCTTGGGGGGACAGGGAGGTAATTCACCCCTCCACTTT

abundance: NA
d_gene: NA
v_gene: TRBV2
j_gene: TRBJ1-1
CDR3aa: CASSPPGFTEAFF
CDR3nt: TGTGCCAGCAGCCCCCCAGGGTTCACTGAAGCTTTCTTT

abundance: NA
d_gene: TRBD1
v_gene: TRBV7-2
j_gene: TRBJ1-5
CDR3aa: CASSLEGTGRQPQHF
CDR3nt: TGTGCCAGCAGCTTAGAAGGGACAGGGCGGCAGCCCCAGCATTTT

abundance: NA
d_gene: NA
v_gene: TRBV6-5
j_gene: TRBJ1-4
CDR3aa: CASSYSSHLGEKLFF
CDR3nt: TGTGCCAGCAGTTACTCGTCCCACTTAGGGGAAAAACTGTTTTTT

abundance: NA
d_gene: NA
v_gene: TRBV5-5
j_gene: TRBJ2-3
CDR3aa: CASSSDYSTDTQYF
CDR3nt: TGTGCCAGCAGCTCGGACTATAGCACAGATACGCAGTATTTT

abundance: NA
d_gene: TRBD1
v_gene: TRBV27
j_gene: TRBJ2-5
CDR3aa: CATRQGAGETQYF
CDR3nt: TGTGCCACCCGACAGGGGGCGGGAGAGACCCAGTACTTC

abundance: NA
d_gene: NA
v_gene: TRBV2
j_gene: TRBJ1-5
CDR3aa: CASSGGSNQPQHF
CDR3nt: TGTGCCAGCAGTGGGGGATCCAATCAGCCCCAGCATTTT

abundance: NA
d_gene: NA
v_gene: TRBV19
j_gene: TRBJ1-5
CDR3aa: CASSIPGYSNQPQHF
CDR3nt: TGTGCCAGTAGTATCCCAGGGTATAGCAATCAGCCCCAGCATTTT

abundance: NA
d_gene: TRBD1
v_gene: TRBV9
j_gene: TRBJ2-7
CDR3aa: CASSVGRGHSYEQYF
CDR3nt: TGTGCCAGCAGCGTAGGCAGGGGGCACTCCTACGAGCAGTACTTC

abundance: few
d_gene: NA
v_gene: TRBV30
j_gene: TRBJ1-2
CDR3aa: CASTRTDLYGYTF
CDR3nt: TGTGCCTCCACCCGGACGGACCTCTATGGCTACACCTTC

abundance: NA
d_gene: NA
v_gene: TRBV5-1
j_gene: TRBJ2-3
CDR3aa: CATGTGPTDTQYF
CDR3nt: TGCGCCACAGGAACGGGGCCCACAGATACGCAGTATTTT

abundance: once
d_gene: NA
v_gene: TRBV5-4
j_gene: TRBJ2-3
CDR3aa: CASSSQGRSTDTQYF
CDR3nt: TGTGCCAGCAGCTCCCAGGGTCGAAGCACAGATACGCAGTATTTT